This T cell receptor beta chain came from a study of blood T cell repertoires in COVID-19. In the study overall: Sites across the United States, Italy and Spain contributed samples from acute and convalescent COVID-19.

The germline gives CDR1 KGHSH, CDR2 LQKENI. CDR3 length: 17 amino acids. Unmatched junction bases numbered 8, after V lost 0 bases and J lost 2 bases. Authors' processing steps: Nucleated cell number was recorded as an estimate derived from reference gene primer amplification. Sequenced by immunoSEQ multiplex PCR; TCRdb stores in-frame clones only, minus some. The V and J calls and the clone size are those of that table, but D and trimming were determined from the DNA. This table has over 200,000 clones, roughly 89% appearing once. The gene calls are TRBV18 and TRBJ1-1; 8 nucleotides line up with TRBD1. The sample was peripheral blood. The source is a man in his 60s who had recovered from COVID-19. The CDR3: CASSPPSQGASNTEAFF. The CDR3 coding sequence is TGTGCCAGCTCACCACCGTCGCAGGGGGCTTCCAACACTGAAGCTTTCTTT.